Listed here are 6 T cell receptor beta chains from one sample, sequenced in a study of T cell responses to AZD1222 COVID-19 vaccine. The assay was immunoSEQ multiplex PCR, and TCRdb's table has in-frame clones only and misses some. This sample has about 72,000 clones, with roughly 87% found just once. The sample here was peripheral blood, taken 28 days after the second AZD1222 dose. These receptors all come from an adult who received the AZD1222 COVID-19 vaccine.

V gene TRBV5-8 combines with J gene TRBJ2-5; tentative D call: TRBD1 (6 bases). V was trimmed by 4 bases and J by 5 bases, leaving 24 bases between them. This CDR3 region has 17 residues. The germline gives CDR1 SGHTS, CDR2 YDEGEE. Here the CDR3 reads CASSLVWVTGRGETQYF. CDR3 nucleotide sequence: TGTGCCAGCAGCCTTGTTTGGGTAACAGGGAGAGGGGAGACCCAGTACTTC.

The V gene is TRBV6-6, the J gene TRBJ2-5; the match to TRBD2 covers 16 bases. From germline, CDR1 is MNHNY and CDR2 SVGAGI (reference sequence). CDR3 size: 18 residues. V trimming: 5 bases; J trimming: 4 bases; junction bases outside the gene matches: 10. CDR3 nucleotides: TGTGCCAGCAGTCAGGGGACTAGCGGGAGGGGAGGGGGAGAGACCCAGTACTTC. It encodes CASSQGTSGRGGGETQYF.

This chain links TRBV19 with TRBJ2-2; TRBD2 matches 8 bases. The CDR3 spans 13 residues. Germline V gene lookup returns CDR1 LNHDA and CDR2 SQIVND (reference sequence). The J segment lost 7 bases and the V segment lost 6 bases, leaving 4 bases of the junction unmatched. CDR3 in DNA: TGTGCCAGTAGATCCGGGGGGGTCGGGGAGCTGTTTTTT. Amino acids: CASRSGGVGELFF.

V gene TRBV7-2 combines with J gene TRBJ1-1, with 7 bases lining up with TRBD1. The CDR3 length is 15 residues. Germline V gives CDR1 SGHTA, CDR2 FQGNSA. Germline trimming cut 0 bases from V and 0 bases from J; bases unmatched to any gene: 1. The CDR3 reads CASSLAGQMNTEAFF. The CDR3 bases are TGTGCCAGCAGCTTAGCGGGACAGATGAACACTGAAGCTTTCTTT.

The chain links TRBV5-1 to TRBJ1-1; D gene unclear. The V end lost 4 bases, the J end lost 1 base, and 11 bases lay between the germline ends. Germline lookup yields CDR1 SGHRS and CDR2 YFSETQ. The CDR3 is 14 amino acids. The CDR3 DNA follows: TGCGCCAGCAGCCGATGGACTGGGAACACTGAAGCTTTCTTT. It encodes CASSRWTGNTEAFF. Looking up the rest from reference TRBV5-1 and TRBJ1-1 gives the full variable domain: KAGVTQTPRYLIKTRGQQVTLSCSPISGHRSVSWYQQTPGQGLQFLFEYFSETQRNKGNFPGRFSGRQFSNSRSEMNVSTLELGDSALYLCASSRWTGNTEAFFGQGTRLTVV.

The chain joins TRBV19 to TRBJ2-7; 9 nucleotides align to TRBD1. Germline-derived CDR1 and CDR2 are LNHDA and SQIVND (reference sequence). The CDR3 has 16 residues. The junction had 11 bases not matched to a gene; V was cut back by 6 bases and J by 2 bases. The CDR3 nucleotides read TGTGCCAGTAGCACCCCCCGGACAGGGGCCCCCTACGAGCAGTACTTC. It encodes CASSTPRTGAPYEQYF.